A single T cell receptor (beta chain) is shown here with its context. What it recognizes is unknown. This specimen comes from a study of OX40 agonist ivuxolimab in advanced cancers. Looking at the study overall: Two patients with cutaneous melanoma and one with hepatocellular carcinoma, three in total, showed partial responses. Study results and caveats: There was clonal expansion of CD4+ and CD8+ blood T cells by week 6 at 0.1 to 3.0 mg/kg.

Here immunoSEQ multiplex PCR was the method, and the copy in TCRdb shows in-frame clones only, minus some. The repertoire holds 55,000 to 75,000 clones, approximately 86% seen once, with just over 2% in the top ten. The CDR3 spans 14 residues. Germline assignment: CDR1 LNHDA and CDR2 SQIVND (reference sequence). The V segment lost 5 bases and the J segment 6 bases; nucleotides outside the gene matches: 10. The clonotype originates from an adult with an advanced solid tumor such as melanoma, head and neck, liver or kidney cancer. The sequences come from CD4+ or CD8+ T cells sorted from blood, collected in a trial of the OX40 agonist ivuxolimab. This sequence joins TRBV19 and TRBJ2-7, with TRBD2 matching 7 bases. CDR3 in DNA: TGTGCCAGTAGTGGGAGGGAGGCAATCTCCGAGCAGTACTTC. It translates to CASSGREAISEQYF.